The 28 T cell receptor beta chains below were found in one sample sequenced in a study of Ad26.COV2.S vaccination and SARS-CoV-2 variants. Treatment indicated: 19 received Ad26.COV2.S at low or high dose, single or two shots; roughly five received placebo; per-sample allocation not given. Specimens were obtained on day 63 following the first vaccine or placebo injection. Assay used: immunoSEQ multiplex PCR; TCRdb lists only in-frame clones, some missing. The sample yields roughly 380,000 clones, 88% seen once. Sequenced material: peripheral blood, taken in a trial of Ad26.COV2.S vaccine versus placebo. The source is a person aged 18-60 years who received the Ad26.COV2.S COVID-19 vaccine or a placebo.

J is TRBJ1-1 and V is TRBV7-9, with 7 bases fitting TRBD1. CDR1 is SEHNR and CDR2 is FQNEAQ in the germline V gene (reference sequence). V lost 5 bases to trimming and J lost 0 bases; unmatched junction nucleotides: 6. The CDR3 totals 15 residues. The CDR3 spells CASSDTTGVNTEAFF. CDR3 DNA sequence: TGTGCCAGCAGCGACACTACAGGGGTGAACACTGAAGCTTTCTTT.

The J gene is TRBJ2-7, the V gene TRBV6-6; TRBD2 matches 10 bases. The CDR3 sequence is 15 residues long. Germline-derived CDR1 and CDR2 are MNHNY and SVGAGI (reference sequence). V shed 8 bases, J shed 6 bases, and the junction held 13 bases outside the gene matches. CDR3 sequence: CASRNPGTSVFEQYF. CDR3 DNA: TGTGCCAGCCGTAATCCCGGGACTAGCGTTTTCGAGCAGTACTTC.

The chain uses TRBV5-4 and TRBJ2-7; perhaps D is TRBD1 or TRBD2 (5 bases each). The V end lost 5 bases, the J end lost 1 base, and 16 bases lay between the germline ends. Per germline, CDR1 SGHNT and CDR2 YYREEE (reference sequence). CDR3 length equals 15 residues. The CDR3 sequence is CASRIGTAVSYEQYF. The CDR3 bases are TGTGCCAGCAGAATAGGGACGGCCGTTTCCTACGAGCAGTACTTC.

V is TRBV5-1 and J is TRBJ2-3; the D gene is possibly TRBD1 (6 bases). The CDR3 runs to 15 residues. V lost 2 bases and J 3 bases, leaving 13 bases between the germline ends. The germline CDR1 and CDR2 sequences are SGHRS and YFSETQ. In DNA, the CDR3 is TGCGCCAGCAGCTTAGGACAGTTTCGGACAGATACGCAGTATTTT. It specifies CASSLGQFRTDTQYF.

This clone was detected once. The chain combines TRBV7-9 with TRBJ1-1; D is unclear. CDR1 and CDR2 (germline): SEHNR, FQNEAQ (reference sequence). The V end lost 5 bases, the J end lost 6 bases, and 10 bases lay between the germline ends. The CDR3 runs to 12 residues. The CDR3 region is CASSTVRAEAFF. CDR3 DNA sequence: TGTGCCAGCAGCACTGTCCGGGCTGAAGCTTTCTTT.

This chain links TRBV13 with TRBJ2-3; D might be TRBD2 (6 bases). V was cut by 2 bases and J by 5 bases, with 11 bases left in between. Germline V gene lookup returns CDR1 PRHDT and CDR2 FYEKMQ (reference sequence). The CDR3 consists of 14 residues. This CDR3 is CASSLRMTRDTQYF. The CDR3 DNA sequence: TGTGCCAGCAGCTTACGGATGACTAGAGATACGCAGTATTTT.

The genes are TRBV19 and TRBJ2-7, with no clear D. V was trimmed by 5 bases and J by 5 bases, leaving 16 bases between them. Germline CDR1 reads LNHDA; CDR2 reads SQIVND (reference sequence). This CDR3 has 14 residues. This CDR3 is CASSVGTLSHEQYF. In DNA form, the CDR3 reads TGTGCCAGTAGTGTTGGAACCTTATCCCACGAGCAGTACTTC.

The chain employs TRBV7-9 and TRBJ2-1, with 7 positions matching TRBD2. From germline, CDR1 is SEHNR and CDR2 FQNEAQ (reference sequence). V was pared by 1 base and J by 9 bases, with 15 bases of the junction left unmatched. The CDR3 has 17 amino acids. CDR3 nucleotide sequence: TGTGCCAGCAGCTTAGGGGTCCTATTCCGGGGGGTTGCTGAGCAGTTCTTC. Its translation: CASSLGVLFRGVAEQFF.

In DNA form, the CDR3 reads TGCGCCAGCAGCCAAGTCCGACAGGGTCGGGTGGACACTGAAGCTTTCTTT. Translating it yields CASSQVRQGRVDTEAFF. The rearrangement links TRBV5-1 to TRBJ1-1; TRBD1 aligns across 7 bases. Unmatched junction bases numbered 15, after V lost 4 bases and J lost 3 bases. Per the germline V gene, CDR1 is SGHRS and CDR2 is YFSETQ. The CDR3 consists of 17 residues.

V usage is TRBV9 and J usage is TRBJ2-5; tentative D call: TRBD2 (7 bases). The germline V gene has CDR1 SGDLS and CDR2 YYNGEE. Trimming shortened V by 3 bases and J by 5 bases, and 17 bases separated the two germline ends. This CDR3 comprises 15 residues. CDR3 sequence (DNA): TGTGCCAGCAGCGCAAGGGGAGGGGGTTGGGAGACCCAGTACTTC. Its translation is CASSARGGGWETQYF.

The chain uses TRBV5-1 and TRBJ2-1, with TRBD1 identical over 10 bases. V was clipped by 0 bases and J by 9 bases; unmatched bases: 6. Germline-derived CDR1 and CDR2 are SGHRS and YFSETQ. The CDR3 is 15 amino acids. DNA for the CDR3: TGCGCCAGCAGCTTGGGACAGGGGGCATCGAGTGAGCAGTTCTTC. The encoded protein is CASSLGQGASSEQFF.

V and J are TRBV28 and TRBJ2-7; no clear D. The germline gives CDR1 MDHEN, CDR2 SYDVKM. Trimming left V 1 base short and J 5 bases short, with 27 bases between. The CDR3 covers 19 residues. CDR3 in DNA: TGTGCCAGCAGTTTATTAGACCTCAAAAAGGACGGTCGGAAAGACGAGCAGTACTTC. Protein: CASSLLDLKKDGRKDEQYF.

This clone appeared a single time. This rearrangement joins TRBV4-2 to TRBJ2-3, with 8 bases that match TRBD2. V lost 0 bases, J lost 5 bases, and 13 bases stayed unmatched. CDR3 size: 18 residues. In germline, CDR1 is LGHNA, CDR2 YNFKEQ. The CDR3 spells CASSQDPGGGSLGDTQYF. CDR3 in DNA: TGTGCCAGCAGCCAAGATCCCGGGGGGGGGTCCCTGGGAGATACGCAGTATTTT.

This clone was counted between two and nine times. The chain carries TRBV3-1 (or the pseudogene TRBV3-2) and TRBJ1-2; TRBD1 agrees at 9 bases. CDR3 length: 16 residues. Germline trimming cut 5 bases from V and 7 bases from J; bases unmatched to any gene: 14. CDR1 is LGHDT and CDR2 is YNNKEL in the germline V gene (reference sequence). The CDR3: CASSGRTGDMPRGYTF. Here the CDR3 DNA reads TGTGCCAGCAGCGGAAGGACAGGGGATATGCCTCGTGGCTACACCTTC.

The J gene is TRBJ2-7, the V gene TRBV6-6; 8 bases align to TRBD1. The germline V gene encodes CDR1 MNHNY and CDR2 SVGAGI (reference sequence). V lost 6 bases, J lost 2 bases, and 6 bases stayed unmatched. This CDR3 region has 14 residues. The CDR3 loop reads CASSVGQGTYEQYF. The CDR3 coding sequence is TGTGCCAGCAGCGTCGGACAGGGAACCTACGAGCAGTACTTC.

As concerns this clone: One end of the junction fails to match germline, which may point to a read error. The chain employs TRBV7-7 and TRBJ2-3; 9 bases fit TRBD2. The CDR3 extends over 18 amino acids. Per the germline V gene, CDR1 is SSHAT and CDR2 is FNYEAQ (reference sequence). Here the CDR3 reads CASSPPSAGGWVSDTQYF. As DNA, the CDR3 is TGTGCTAGCAGCCCCCCGTCGGCGGGGGGGTGGGTCTCAGATACGCAGTATTTT.

This chain connects TRBV12-3 or TRBV12-4 to TRBJ2-3; D gene ambiguous. The CDR3 spans 12 residues. Trimming took off 3 bases at V and 7 bases at J, with 8 bases between the two ends. In DNA form, the CDR3 reads TGTGCCAGCAGTTTTGCCAGAAATACGCAGTATTTT. Protein: CASSFARNTQYF.

The genes are TRBV5-8 and TRBJ2-3; D is unclear. CDR3 length: 13 amino acids. V lost 2 bases and J lost 4, with 8 bases in between. CDR1 is SGHTS and CDR2 is YDEGEE in the germline V gene. CDR3 residues: CASSFYIADTQYF. CDR3 DNA sequence: TGTGCCAGCAGCTTCTATATCGCAGATACGCAGTATTTT.

The chain recombines TRBV11-2 with TRBJ1-2, with a possible D match to TRBD1 (5 bases). Germline V CDR1 and CDR2: SGHAT, FQNNGV. Trimming removed 6 bases from V and 7 bases from J, with 18 bases in between. CDR3 size: 14 residues. This CDR3 is CASSSIAGSRGYTF. The CDR3 bases are TGTGCCAGCAGTTCAATAGCAGGGTCTCGTGGCTACACCTTC.

The table lists this clone with a few counts. This sequence joins TRBV24-1 and TRBJ2-7; 11 bases align to TRBD2. The germline CDR1 and CDR2 sequences are KGHDR and SFDVKD. The CDR3 contains 15 residues. J was trimmed by 3 bases and V by 5 bases; bases with no gene match: 5. The CDR3 DNA follows: TGTGCCACCAGTGCGCTAGCGGGGGGTCTCTACGAGCAGTACTTC. This codes for CATSALAGGLYEQYF.

The V and J genes are TRBV7-3 and TRBJ2-2; no clear D. Trimming left V 3 bases short and J 7 bases short, with 9 bases between. Germline V lookup: CDR1 SGHTA, CDR2 FQGTGA. The CDR3 sequence is 13 residues long. The DNA of the CDR3 is TGTGCCAGCAGCTTTTCGGCCGTCGGGGAGCTGTTTTTT. It specifies CASSFSAVGELFF.

The chain joins TRBV2 to TRBJ2-7; possibly TRBD1 for D (6 bases). V lost 11 bases and J lost 5, with 16 bases in between. The CDR3 extends over 12 amino acids. The germline V gene has CDR1 SNHLY and CDR2 FYNNEI. DNA of the CDR3: TGTGCCGGCAAGGACAGAATCCACGAGCAGTACTTC. This translates into CAGKDRIHEQYF.

CDR3 amino acids: CASTSHGGLQPQHF. In DNA form, the CDR3 reads TGTGCCAGCACCTCCCATGGGGGCCTTCAGCCCCAGCATTTT. The rearrangement joins TRBV28 to TRBJ1-5, with D maybe TRBD1 (6 bases). Germline V gives CDR1 MDHEN, CDR2 SYDVKM. Trimming pared 7 bases from V and 6 bases from J, leaving 16 bases between. CDR3 length: 14 residues.

The chain uses TRBV6-2 or TRBV6-3 and TRBJ2-7, with D unresolved. The CDR3 spans 15 residues. V was cut by 6 bases and J by 2 bases, with 17 bases left in between. The germline CDR1 and CDR2 sequences are MNHEY and SVGEGT. CDR3: CASSSMTLPPYEQYF. CDR3 DNA sequence: TGTGCCAGCAGCTCCATGACCCTACCCCCCTACGAGCAGTACTTC.

The chain is built from TRBV18 and TRBJ1-1, with no clear D. Looked up from germline, CDR1 is KGHSH and CDR2 is LQKENI. The V end lost 3 bases, the J end lost 1 base, and 9 bases lay between the germline ends. CDR3 length: 14 residues. The CDR3 DNA reads as TGTGCCAGCTCACCTCCTCGCCAGAACACTGAAGCTTTCTTT. The encoded protein is CASSPPRQNTEAFF.

The rearrangement uses TRBV5-1 and TRBJ2-7; D is uncertain. The V end was cut by 3 bases, the J end by 5 bases, with 9 bases between. The length of the CDR3 is 12 residues. Germline V gene sequence: CDR1 SGHRS, CDR2 YFSETQ. For the CDR3, the DNA is TGCGCCAGCAGCTCGAGTCTCCACGAGCAGTACTTC. It encodes CASSSSLHEQYF.

The chain carries TRBV7-3 and TRBJ2-3; TRBD2 matches at 8 bases. This CDR3 has 15 amino acids. CDR1 SGHTA and CDR2 FQGTGA come from the germline V gene. Trimming cost V 1 base and J 3 bases; bases outside gene matches: 3. The CDR3 bases are TGTGCCAGCAGCTTAAATCGGGGGGGTACAGATACGCAGTATTTT. Protein sequence: CASSLNRGGTDTQYF.

V gene TRBV9 combines with J gene TRBJ2-7, with 9 bases matching TRBD1. Germline lookup yields CDR1 SGDLS and CDR2 YYNGEE. The CDR3 sequence is 15 residues long. Trimming removed 3 bases from V and 0 bases from J; junction bases left unmatched: 4. The CDR3 protein is CASSAGQGPSYEQYF. CDR3 coding DNA: TGTGCCAGCAGCGCAGGACAGGGGCCCTCCTACGAGCAGTACTTC.